Shown below are 29 T cell receptor beta chains from a single sample sequenced in a study of cytomegalovirus exposure and HLA in healthy donors. 60 Vbeta and 13 Jbeta primers were used in PCR. Clones were read by immunoSEQ multiplex PCR, and TCRdb kept only the in-frame ones, dropping some. In the table there are about 240,000 clones, roughly 78% of which are singletons. The sequenced sample was PBMCs. These receptors were collected from a boy aged 5-17 years in good health and CMV-seronegative.

This clone was seen just once. CDR3 nucleotide sequence: TGTGCCATCAGCTTAGGACTAGTGATATCCTACGAGCAGTACTTC. Translated: CAISLGLVISYEQYF. The chain is built from TRBV10-3 and TRBJ2-7; TRBD2 aligns across 7 bases. V dropped 6 bases and J dropped 1; count of bases not matched to a gene: 9. The germline CDR1 and CDR2 sequences are ENHRY and SYGVKD. The CDR3 contains 15 residues.

The chain is built from TRBV2 and TRBJ1-1; 7 bases line up with TRBD1. Germline V gene lookup returns CDR1 SNHLY and CDR2 FYNNEI. The V gene end was trimmed by 0 bases and the J gene end by 3 bases; junction bases not matched to a gene: 4. This CDR3 has 15 residues. The CDR3 region is CASSEALTGDTEAFF. The CDR3 coding sequence is TGTGCCAGCAGTGAAGCGCTCACAGGGGACACTGAAGCTTTCTTT.

V is TRBV5-5 and J is TRBJ1-3, with D maybe TRBD1 (5 bases). CDR3 size: 16 residues. CDR1 and CDR2 (germline): SGHKS, YYEKEE (reference sequence). Trimming removed 3 bases at V and 3 bases at J, with 16 bases between. In DNA, the CDR3 is TGTGCCAGCAGCTCCCAAGGGGTTGGGTATGGAAACACCATATATTTT. The encoded protein is CASSSQGVGYGNTIYF.

The V call is TRBV7-7, the J call TRBJ2-5; 7 nucleotides agree with TRBD2. CDR3 length: 16 residues. Germline V gene lookup returns CDR1 SSHAT and CDR2 FNYEAQ (reference sequence). The junction had 10 bases not matched to a gene; V was cut back by 1 base and J by 5 bases. The CDR3 DNA reads as TGTGCCAGCAGCTTAGAGGGCGGGGGACTGGGGGAGACCCAGTACTTC. Translated: CASSLEGGGLGETQYF.

The rearrangement joins TRBV5-6 to TRBJ2-5; 10 bases are a match to TRBD2. With 1 base clipped from V and 3 bases from J, the junction kept 3 bases outside the gene matches. From germline, CDR1 is SGHDT and CDR2 YYEEEE. There are 15 residues in the CDR3. In DNA, the CDR3 is TGTGCCAGCAGCTTGAGGCTAGCGGGAGAAGAGACCCAGTACTTC. Translated, it gives CASSLRLAGEETQYF.

V usage is TRBV2 and J usage is TRBJ2-3; no reliable D call. Germline assignment: CDR1 SNHLY and CDR2 FYNNEI. This CDR3 is built from 16 residues. V gave up 2 bases and J gave up 0 bases, with 12 bases separating them. CDR3 coding DNA: TGTGCCAGCAGTGAATGGCCCCCCAGAAGCACAGATACGCAGTATTTT. Protein product: CASSEWPPRSTDTQYF.

This chain uses TRBV5-1 with TRBJ1-2, with a possible D match to TRBD1 (6 bases). This CDR3 is built from 15 residues. Deletions cut 4 bases from V and 3 bases from J, with 16 bases between. Germline V gene sequence: CDR1 SGHRS, CDR2 YFSETQ. In DNA form, the CDR3 reads TGCGCCAGCAGCCCGAAAGGGGGTGTAGACTATGGCTACACCTTC. This translates into CASSPKGGVDYGYTF. The complete variable domain, with remaining parts taken from reference TRBV5-1 and TRBJ1-2, reads KAGVTQTPRYLIKTRGQQVTLSCSPISGHRSVSWYQQTPGQGLQFLFEYFSETQRNKGNFPGRFSGRQFSNSRSEMNVSTLELGDSALYLCASSPKGGVDYGYTFGSGTRLTVV.

The rearrangement links TRBV14 to TRBJ2-7; TRBD2 matches 8 bases. The CDR3 is 16 amino acids. V lost 0 bases to trimming and J lost 3 bases; unmatched junction nucleotides: 7. CDR1 is SGHDN, CDR2 FVKESK, per germline. CDR3 DNA sequence: TGTGCCAGCAGCCAAGACACGAGACTAGCGTTCTACGAGCAGTACTTC. Its translation is CASSQDTRLAFYEQYF. The full variable domain, with the rest looked up from reference TRBV14 and TRBJ2-7, is EAGVTQFPSHSVIEKGQTVTLRCDPISGHDNLYWYRRVMGKEIKFLLHFVKESKQDESGMPNNRFLAERTGGTYSTLKVQPAELEDSGVYFCASSQDTRLAFYEQYFGPGTRLTVT.

The chain couples TRBV19 to TRBJ1-2; D remains unclear. Germline CDR1 reads LNHDA; CDR2 reads SQIVND (reference sequence). This CDR3 comprises 12 residues. The germline V and J ends were trimmed by 4 bases and 2 bases, with 5 bases remaining between them. DNA for the CDR3: TGTGCCAGTAGTACGAGGAACTATGGCTACACCTTC. It is translated as CASSTRNYGYTF. Drawing the rest from reference TRBV19 and TRBJ1-2, the complete variable domain is DGGITQSPKYLFRKEGQNVTLSCEQNLNHDAMYWYRQDPGQGLRLIYYSQIVNDFQKGDIAEGYSVSREKKESFPLTVTSAQKNPTAFYLCASSTRNYGYTFGSGTRLTVV.

This chain uses TRBV6-1 with TRBJ1-4, with D hard to call. Trimming removed 3 bases from V and 5 bases from J, with 16 bases in between. CDR3 length equals 16 residues. Germline CDR1 is MNHNS and CDR2 is SASEGT. CDR3 protein: CASSDHLLESNEKLFF. The CDR3 nucleotides read TGTGCCAGCAGTGACCACCTCCTAGAATCGAATGAAAAACTGTTTTTT.

The J gene is TRBJ1-2, the V gene TRBV7-9; 8 nucleotides match TRBD1. This CDR3 is 15 amino acids long. V was clipped by 5 bases and J by 4 bases; unmatched bases: 9. Per germline, CDR1 SEHNR and CDR2 FQNEAQ (reference sequence). As DNA, the CDR3 is TGTGCCAGCAGCGCCGGGACAGGCCTTCCCTATGGCTACACCTTC. Its protein is CASSAGTGLPYGYTF.

The chain uses TRBV30 and TRBJ1-2; TRBD1 matches at 10 bases. Germline-derived CDR1 and CDR2 are GTSNPN and SVGIG (reference sequence). The CDR3 length is 13 residues. The J segment lost 3 bases and the V segment lost 5 bases, leaving 3 bases of the junction unmatched. The CDR3 DNA reads as TGTGCCTGGGTAGGGACAGGGGACTATGGCTACACCTTC. Its protein product is CAWVGTGDYGYTF.

The chain links TRBV6-5 to TRBJ1-2; D is perhaps TRBD1 (5 bases). V was shortened by 7 bases and J by 4 bases, with 7 bases between the two germline ends. Germline lookup yields CDR1 MNHEY and CDR2 SVGAGI. The CDR3 runs 11 residues. DNA for the CDR3: TGTGCCAGCACCGGGGGCTATGGCTACACCTTC. The encoded protein is CASTGGYGYTF.

The chain carries TRBV9 and TRBJ2-3; D is unclear. This CDR3 comprises 13 residues. In germline, CDR1 is SGDLS, CDR2 YYNGEE. V was trimmed by 3 bases and J by 6 bases, leaving 11 bases between them. CDR3 bases: TGTGCCAGCAGCGACCTAATGAGGGATACGCAGTATTTT. Translation gives CASSDLMRDTQYF.

The chain combines TRBV7-9 with TRBJ1-3, with 8 bases lining up with TRBD1. Per germline, CDR1 SEHNR and CDR2 FQNEAQ (reference sequence). Trimming cost V 5 bases and J 4 bases; bases outside gene matches: 7. The CDR3 has 15 residues. The CDR3 spells CASSITGGGGNTIYF. CDR3 sequence (DNA): TGTGCCAGCAGCATAACAGGGGGGGGAGGAAACACCATATATTTT. Filled out from reference TRBV7-9 and TRBJ1-3, the complete variable domain reads DTGVSQNPRHKITKRGQNVTFRCDPISEHNRLYWYRQTLGQGPEFLTYFQNEAQLEKSRLLSDRFSAERPKGSFSTLEIQRTEQGDSAMYLCASSITGGGGNTIYFGEGSWLTVV.

The chain recombines TRBV5-1 with TRBJ1-2, with a tentative D call TRBD1 (5 bases). Trimming cost V 0 bases and J 2 bases, with 11 bases left between them. This CDR3 contains 15 residues. Looked up from germline, CDR1 is SGHRS and CDR2 is YFSETQ. The CDR3: CASSLAIDSNYGYTF. The DNA for the CDR3 is TGCGCCAGCAGCTTGGCCATCGACAGCAACTATGGCTACACCTTC.

This chain joins TRBV7-9 and TRBJ2-5; 11 bases line up with TRBD1. This CDR3 comprises 16 residues. Germline loops: CDR1 SEHNR, CDR2 FQNEAQ (reference sequence). After removal of 6 bases from V and 2 bases from J, the junction contained 8 bases not matched to a gene. The CDR3 DNA reads TGTGCCAGCAGACGCGGACAGGGGGCGGGTCAAGAGACCCAGTACTTC. Amino acids: CASRRGQGAGQETQYF.

The gene calls are TRBV6-1 and TRBJ1-2; TRBD1 aligns across 8 bases. The CDR3 is 14 amino acids. J gave up 0 bases and V 4 bases, and 1 base lay outside the gene matches. From germline, CDR1 is MNHNS and CDR2 SASEGT. CDR3 sequence (DNA): TGTGCCAGCAGTGCACAGGGGGCTAACTATGGCTACACCTTC. It is translated as CASSAQGANYGYTF.

This CDR3 reads CASSQVGIEGPFTYEQYF. CDR3 nucleotides: TGTGCCAGCAGCCAAGTTGGAATTGAGGGTCCTTTTACCTACGAGCAGTACTTC. V gene TRBV4-2 combines with J gene TRBJ2-7; weak D call: TRBD2 (5 bases). The CDR3 is 18 residues long. Trimming shortened V by 1 base and J by 2 bases, and 21 bases separated the two germline ends. Germline values: CDR1 LGHNA, CDR2 YNFKEQ.

V and J are TRBV6-1 and TRBJ2-1, with 14 bases matching TRBD2. The CDR3 spans 19 residues. Germline trimming cut 1 base from V and 8 bases from J; bases unmatched to any gene: 13. CDR1 is MNHNS and CDR2 is SASEGT in the germline V gene. CDR3 loop: CASSEDRRLAGGPIDEQFF. CDR3 bases: TGTGCCAGCAGTGAAGACAGGCGACTAGCGGGGGGGCCAATTGATGAGCAGTTCTTC.

On this clone itself: The same CDR3 arises from other DNA sequences in this sample as well. The V call is TRBV4-1, the J call TRBJ1-2, with 9 bases that match TRBD1. Germline values: CDR1 MGHRA, CDR2 YSYEKL. The CDR3 runs 17 residues. The J segment lost 2 bases and the V segment lost 3 bases, leaving 10 bases of the junction unmatched. The chain's CDR3 is CASSHGRDRAVNYGYTF. CDR3 DNA: TGCGCCAGCAGCCACGGCCGGGACAGGGCCGTGAACTATGGCTACACCTTC.

The chain has TRBV29-1 and TRBJ2-6; D is possibly TRBD1 (5 bases). Trimming took 0 bases from V and 2 from J, leaving 11 bases between them. The germline V gene encodes CDR1 SQVTM and CDR2 ANQGSEA. The CDR3 covers 16 residues. The DNA of the CDR3 is TGCAGCGTTGAAGATCGTCAGGGCGCTGGGGCCAACGTCCTGACTTTC. Encoded protein: CSVEDRQGAGANVLTF. The full variable domain, completed using reference TRBV29-1 and TRBJ2-6, is SAVISQKPSRDICQRGTSLTIQCQVDSQVTMMFWYRQQPGQSLTLIATANQGSEATYESGFVIDKFPISRPNLTFSTLTVSNMSPEDSSIYLCSVEDRQGAGANVLTFGAGSRLTVL.

V gene TRBV10-2 combines with J gene TRBJ1-1, with D uncertain. Germline V gene data show CDR1 as WSHSY and CDR2 as SAAADI. V was clipped by 8 bases and J by 1 base, with 11 bases between them. This CDR3 has 13 residues. Here the CDR3 DNA reads TGCGCCAGCCAAAACAACAGGAACACTGAAGCTTTCTTT. Its protein is CASQNNRNTEAFF.

The chain couples TRBV4-1 to TRBJ2-7; 7 positions agree with TRBD2. Germline trimming cut 1 base from V and 4 bases from J; bases unmatched to any gene: 4. The CDR3 is made up of 14 amino acids. From germline, CDR1 is MGHRA and CDR2 YSYEKL. The chain's CDR3 is CASSQAQGGYEQYF. CDR3 DNA: TGCGCCAGCAGCCAAGCCCAGGGAGGGTACGAGCAGTACTTC.

The CDR3 nucleotides are TGTGCCAGCAGCACACAGGGGGCGTCAGAGCAGTTCTTC. It yields the protein CASSTQGASEQFF. The chain carries TRBV5-4 and TRBJ2-1; 9 nucleotides agree with TRBD1. Germline lookup yields CDR1 SGHNT and CDR2 YYREEE (reference sequence). The CDR3 has 13 residues. The ends lost 4 bases at V and 10 bases at J; junction bases unmatched: 6. The whole variable domain, filled in from reference TRBV5-4 and TRBJ2-1, reads ETGVTQSPTHLIKTRGQQVTLRCSSQSGHNTVSWYQQALGQGPQFIFQYYREEENGRGNFPPRFSGLQFPNYSSELNVNALELDDSALYLCASSTQGASEQFFGPGTRLTVL.

V usage is TRBV5-1 and J usage is TRBJ1-1; unclear D gene. CDR1 and CDR2 from the germline V gene are SGHRS and YFSETQ. V dropped 0 bases and J dropped 5 bases, with 14 bases sitting between them. The length of the CDR3 is 15 residues. The CDR3 region has the DNA TGCGCCAGCAGCTTGGCGCGGGGTTTGGGAACTGAAGCTTTCTTT. Its protein is CASSLARGLGTEAFF. Using reference TRBV5-1 and TRBJ1-1 for the parts outside the CDR3, the full variable domain is KAGVTQTPRYLIKTRGQQVTLSCSPISGHRSVSWYQQTPGQGLQFLFEYFSETQRNKGNFPGRFSGRQFSNSRSEMNVSTLELGDSALYLCASSLARGLGTEAFFGQGTRLTVV.

This clone appeared a few times. The chain carries TRBV4-2 and TRBJ2-5, with 8 bases matching TRBD2. The J call is doubtful: the DNA matches TRBJ2-7 better. Germline V gene sequence: CDR1 LGHNA, CDR2 YNFKEQ. The length of the CDR3 is 16 residues. The CDR3 loop reads CASSQDGAGATYEQYF. The DNA of the CDR3 is TGTGCCAGCAGCCAAGACGGAGCGGGGGCAACCTACGAGCAGTACTTC.

This clone has just a few counts. This chain links TRBV5-1 with TRBJ1-2; TRBD1 matches 9 bases. This CDR3 is built from 15 residues. Germline V gene data show CDR1 as SGHRS and CDR2 as YFSETQ. V was clipped by 4 bases and J by 4 bases; unmatched bases: 8. This chain's CDR3 is CASSPIQGAIYGYTF. The CDR3 bases are TGCGCCAGCAGCCCGATACAGGGGGCCATCTATGGCTACACCTTC.

The V call is TRBV29-1, the J call TRBJ1-1; D is unresolved. The CDR3 is 12 residues long. V gave up 3 bases and J gave up 0 bases, with 5 bases separating them. CDR1 SQVTM and CDR2 ANQGSEA come from the germline V gene. The CDR3 protein is CSVEGVNTEAFF. The CDR3, as DNA: TGCAGCGTTGAGGGAGTGAACACTGAAGCTTTCTTT.